This passage covers 13 T cell receptor beta chains from one sample sequenced in a study of T cells after yellow fever vaccination. TCRdb ran MiXCR on the 5' RACE reads and lists one entry per CDR3 protein. This repertoire shows a few hundred thousand distinct CDR3 sequences, around 17% found once; its top ten account for 15% to 20%. The material sequenced was PBMCs, taken about 5 days after the first yellow fever vaccination. The receptors come from a man in his late teens or twenties who received the YFV17D yellow fever vaccine.

The rearrangement joins TRBV12-3 or TRBV12-4 to TRBJ2-7; D possibly corresponds to TRBD2 (6 bases). The CDR3 contains 14 residues. The V gene lost 8 bases and the J gene lost 2 bases, with 16 bases spanning the gap. CDR3 sequence (DNA): TGTGCCAGCGGACCATTGGGACTGACCTACGAGCAGTACTTC. Translation gives CASGPLGLTYEQYF.

This clonotype was found a few times. The genes are TRBV4-1 and TRBJ1-5; 12 bases match TRBD1. CDR3 size: 16 residues. Germline CDR1 and CDR2: MGHRA and YSYEKL. Trimming cost V 4 bases and J 5 bases; bases outside gene matches: 6. This chain's CDR3 is CASSRKGQGADQPQHF. CDR3 bases: TGCGCCAGCAGCCGGAAGGGACAGGGGGCCGATCAGCCCCAGCATTTT.

This clonotype was counted a few times. The J gene is TRBJ2-6, the V gene TRBV4-3; a possible D gene is TRBD2 (6 bases). The germline V and J ends were trimmed by 3 bases and 3 bases, with 15 bases remaining between them. Germline V gives CDR1 LGHNA, CDR2 YSLEER. CDR3 length equals 17 residues. CDR3 region: CASSHLRRESGANVLTF. Written as DNA, the CDR3 is TGCGCCAGCAGCCATCTTCGACGGGAGAGTGGGGCCAACGTCCTGACTTTC.

The table lists this clonotype with a few counts. This chain links TRBV11-2 with TRBJ2-3; 7 bases are shared with TRBD2. Germline V gene data show CDR1 as SGHAT and CDR2 as FQNNGV. This CDR3 region has 16 residues. The V and J ends lost 4 bases and 6 bases, in that order; junction bases with no gene match: 13. In DNA, the CDR3 is TGTGCCAGCAGCTGGGGGGGGAGCGGTGTGGCGGATACGCAGTATTTT. It translates to CASSWGGSGVADTQYF.

This chain joins TRBV19 and TRBJ2-3; D not certain. The V end lost 7 bases, the J end lost 7 bases, and 18 bases lay between the germline ends. Germline values: CDR1 LNHDA, CDR2 SQIVND (reference sequence). The CDR3 covers 14 residues. Written as DNA, the CDR3 is TGTGCCAGTACCCCCTCGCCTGCAAAACATACGCAGTATTTT. This encodes CASTPSPAKHTQYF.

The sample holds a few counts of this clonotype. V and J are TRBV4-1 and TRBJ1-6; D unresolved. The germline V gene has CDR1 MGHRA and CDR2 YSYEKL. The V gene lost 3 bases and the J gene lost 5 bases, with 14 bases spanning the gap. The CDR3 loop spans 16 amino acids. The CDR3 spells CASSQRPRENNSPLHF. The CDR3 nucleotides read TGCGCCAGCAGCCAGCGACCGCGGGAAAATAATTCACCCCTCCACTTT.

The chain employs TRBV7-2 and TRBJ2-6; D is unclear. The V end lost 5 bases, the J end lost 1 base, and 9 bases lay between the germline ends. In germline, CDR1 is SGHTA, CDR2 FQGNSA. The CDR3 has 15 residues. CDR3 sequence (DNA): TGTGCCAGCAGCCGAATCAGGTCTGGGGCCAACGTCCTGACTTTC. Its protein is CASSRIRSGANVLTF.

The table lists this clonotype with many counts. This chain connects TRBV4-2 to TRBJ1-1; the D gene is possibly TRBD1 (5 bases). The CDR3 has 13 amino acids. Looked up from germline, CDR1 is LGHNA and CDR2 is YNFKEQ. V was shortened by 8 bases and J by 0 bases, with 10 bases between the two germline ends. CDR3: CASESTVNTEAFF. DNA for the CDR3: TGTGCCAGCGAGTCGACAGTGAACACTGAAGCTTTCTTT.

The chain recombines TRBV29-1 with TRBJ2-3, with D maybe TRBD1 (6 bases). The V end was cut by 7 bases, the J end by 8 bases, with 16 bases between. Germline CDR1 and CDR2: SQVTM and ANQGSEA. The CDR3 length is 12 residues. CDR3 protein: CSDRARGGTQYF. The CDR3, as DNA: TGCAGCGACAGGGCCAGGGGTGGTACGCAGTATTTT.

For the CDR3, the DNA is TGTGCCAGCACCTGGGACAGGGGAAATGGGTACGAGCAGTACGTC. Translating it yields CASTWDRGNGYEQYV. V usage is TRBV6-1 and J usage is TRBJ2-7, with 10 bases that match TRBD1. The trim removed 7 bases at V and 4 bases at J, leaving 10 bases unmatched. Germline assignment: CDR1 MNHNS and CDR2 SASEGT. The CDR3 runs to 15 residues.

By share of the sample, this clonotype is medium-sized (0.01 to 0.1%). The V and J genes are TRBV4-3 and TRBJ2-3, with D tentatively TRBD2 (5 bases). Trimming left V 4 bases short and J 6 bases short, with 11 bases between. The CDR3 totals 13 residues. Germline V gives CDR1 LGHNA, CDR2 YSLEER. CDR3 sequence (DNA): TGCGCCAGCAGCCCCCCGAGGGCCGATACGCAGTATTTT. Its protein is CASSPPRADTQYF.

This clonotype occurred a few times. The rearrangement joins TRBV7-9 to TRBJ1-5; no firm D call. The CDR3 is made up of 13 amino acids. The germline V and J ends were trimmed by 1 base and 7 bases, with 8 bases remaining between them. Germline V gives CDR1 SEHNR, CDR2 FQNEAQ (reference sequence). The CDR3: CASSLDYGQPQHF. Here the CDR3 DNA reads TGTGCCAGCAGCTTAGATTATGGGCAGCCCCAGCATTTT.

This clonotype has more than one count but fewer than ten. The DNA for the CDR3 is TGTGCCAGCAGTTTAAGATTTGGCGGTCAGCCCCAGCATTTT. Its protein is CASSLRFGGQPQHF. The gene calls are TRBV12-3 or TRBV12-4 and TRBJ1-5, with D hard to call. The CDR3 runs to 14 residues. V was trimmed by 2 bases and J by 6 bases, leaving 11 bases between them.